Below, 22 T cell receptor beta chains from the same sample are listed, as sequenced in a study of T cells in Graves' hyperthyroidism and ophthalmopathy. The CDR3 regions of TCR beta were amplified from RNA transcripts. TCR CDR3 underwent first-round RT-PCR with the HTBI primer set. TCRdb reprocessed the multiplex PCR reads via MiXCR and lists one record per CDR3 protein. Of 700,000 to 950,000 distinct CDR3 sequences listed, around 40% are singletons. The material sequenced was blood. The receptor set was obtained from a woman aged 40 to 55 with Graves' hyperthyroidism.

This clonotype was found many times. The V and J genes are TRBV7-8 and TRBJ1-2, with TRBD1 matching 8 bases. Trimming removed 3 bases from V and 6 bases from J; junction bases left unmatched: 6. The CDR3 sequence is 14 residues long. Germline lookup yields CDR1 SGHVS and CDR2 FQNEAQ. The CDR3 DNA is TGTGCCAGCAGCTTGGACAGGGCCCTGGATGGCTACACCTTC. This translates into CASSLDRALDGYTF.

The rearrangement joins TRBV12-3 or TRBV12-4 to TRBJ1-1; D is unclear. The CDR3 is made up of 16 amino acids. V lost 3 bases, J lost 0 bases, and 14 bases lay in between. The CDR3 region is CASSFGRLLMNTEAFF. The CDR3 coding sequence is TGTGCCAGCAGTTTTGGCAGGTTGCTTATGAACACTGAAGCTTTCTTT.

This clonotype was found many times. The rearrangement uses TRBV10-3 and TRBJ2-7, with D possibly being TRBD2 (6 bases). Germline CDR1 ENHRY, CDR2 SYGVKD. Trimming removed 11 bases at V and 0 bases at J, with 17 bases between. The CDR3 loop spans 14 amino acids. CDR3 sequence: CASKAGPFSYEQYF. Here the CDR3 DNA reads TGTGCCTCTAAAGCGGGCCCCTTCTCCTACGAGCAGTACTTC.

This chain uses TRBV7-6 with TRBJ2-5; D is uncertain. Between the trimmed V and J ends, which lost 6 bases and 2 bases, there was a span of 13 bases. This CDR3 has 14 residues. Germline V gene sequence: CDR1 SGHVS, CDR2 FNYEAQ. The CDR3, as DNA: TGTGCCAGCAGTGAAAGGGCCGGGCAAGAGACCCAGTACTTC. It specifies CASSERAGQETQYF.

The chain uses TRBV7-2 and TRBJ2-2, with D unclear. The germline V gene encodes CDR1 SGHTA and CDR2 FQGNSA. Trimming removed 5 bases from V and 5 bases from J, with 12 bases in between. The CDR3 totals 14 residues. The CDR3 nucleotides read TGTGCCAGCAGCCCCGCCAGCCGGACCGGGGAGCTGTTTTTT. Protein product: CASSPASRTGELFF.

The chain uses TRBV7-2 and TRBJ2-5; a possible D gene is TRBD1 (6 bases). Trimming removed 6 bases from V and 2 bases from J, with 25 bases in between. CDR3 length: 18 amino acids. CDR1 and CDR2 (germline): SGHTA, FQGNSA. The CDR3 sequence is CASRPGQFVGSPQETQYF. Here the CDR3 DNA reads TGTGCCAGCAGACCTGGACAGTTTGTGGGCTCCCCACAAGAGACCCAGTACTTC.

The chain recombines TRBV7-9 with TRBJ1-1; D may be TRBD1 (5 bases). V was pared by 7 bases and J by 2 bases, with 20 bases between. This CDR3 is 16 amino acids long. Germline CDR1 and CDR2: SEHNR and FQNEAQ (reference sequence). The DNA of the CDR3 is TGTGCCAGCATCGACGGCCTGCGGGGGGTTAACACTGAAGCTTTCTTT. Residues: CASIDGLRGVNTEAFF.

The genes are TRBV19 and TRBJ1-2, with a weak D call TRBD1 (6 bases). V lost 3 bases to trimming and J lost 6 bases, with 11 bases between them. Looked up from germline, CDR1 is LNHDA and CDR2 is SQIVND (reference sequence). The CDR3 consists of 13 residues. The CDR3, as DNA: TGTGCCAGTAGTATCGGGGGGGCCGATGGCTACACCTTC. Protein product: CASSIGGADGYTF.

This clonotype was recorded at least ten times. This chain uses TRBV4-3 with TRBJ1-2; no definite D call. Trimming shortened V by 0 bases and J by 4 bases, and 12 bases separated the two germline ends. CDR1 LGHNA and CDR2 YSLEER come from the germline V gene. CDR3 length: 15 amino acids. Here the CDR3 DNA reads TGCGCCAGCAGCCAAGATTTAGATGGTTTCTATGGCTACACCTTC. This gives the protein CASSQDLDGFYGYTF.

Turning to this clonotype: Sequence at one end of the junction differs from germline and may be a read error. This rearrangement joins TRBV5-1 to TRBJ2-7, with D perhaps matching TRBD2 (7 bases). CDR1 and CDR2 from the germline V gene are SGHRS and YFSETQ. The CDR3 totals 15 residues. In nucleotides, the CDR3 is TGTGCCAGCAGCTTGGGGGGGCAGGGCTCCTGCGAGCAGTACTTC. It translates to CASSLGGQGSCEQYF.

Notes on this clonotype: One end of the junction is discordant with germline, which a read error may explain. The chain employs TRBV10-3 and TRBJ1-5; no firm D call. In germline, CDR1 is ENHRY, CDR2 SYGVKD. The CDR3 runs 13 residues. In DNA, the CDR3 is TGTGCCAGCAGTTCCCCTCACAATCAGCCCCAGCATTTT. It translates to CASSSPHNQPQHF.

In DNA, the CDR3 is TGTGCCAGCAGTCAACCTGACAGGGATAATTCACCCCTCCACTTT. This sequence encodes CASSQPDRDNSPLHF. The chain joins TRBV7-9 to TRBJ1-6, with 7 bases lining up with TRBD1. The V gene end was trimmed by 6 bases and the J gene end by 5 bases; junction bases not matched to a gene: 7. Germline CDR1 SEHNR, CDR2 FQNEAQ (reference sequence). This CDR3 comprises 15 residues.

This clonotype has just a few counts. The CDR3 nucleotides are TGTGCCAGCGGGACAGCGGGGGTTCAAGAGACCCAGTACTTC. Its protein product is CASGTAGVQETQYF. The rearrangement uses TRBV3-1 and TRBJ2-5, with a weak D call TRBD2 (8 bases). The CDR3 sequence is 14 residues long. Trimming removed 8 bases from V and 2 bases from J, with 15 bases in between. CDR1 is LGHDT, CDR2 YNNKEL, per germline (reference sequence).

This chain uses TRBV4-1 with TRBJ1-5; a possible D gene is TRBD1 (6 bases). CDR1 is MGHRA, CDR2 YSYEKL, per germline. The CDR3 length is 15 residues. V was shortened by 4 bases and J by 7 bases, with 17 bases between the two germline ends. The CDR3 coding sequence is TGCGCCAGCAGCCTCGACCCAGGGGAGGGCCAGCCCCAGCATTTT. Protein product: CASSLDPGEGQPQHF.

The chain has TRBV5-4 and TRBJ2-7; D not certain. V was cut by 3 bases and J by 2 bases, with 9 bases left in between. CDR1 and CDR2 from the germline V gene are SGHNT and YYREEE (reference sequence). The CDR3 sequence is 13 residues long. The CDR3 protein is CASSSTWTYEQYF. CDR3 coding DNA: TGTGCCAGCAGCTCGACCTGGACCTACGAGCAGTACTTC.

Ten or more counts support this clonotype. The V call is TRBV29-1, the J call TRBJ1-2; D is undetermined. CDR3 length: 15 amino acids. Germline V CDR1 and CDR2: SQVTM, ANQGSEA. Trimming removed 0 bases from V and 2 bases from J, with 13 bases in between. The CDR3 DNA reads as TGCAGCGTTGAAGAAGGTTCTCTCGTCAACTATGGCTACACCTTC. Translating it yields CSVEEGSLVNYGYTF.

This chain connects TRBV2 to TRBJ1-2; 9 bases line up with TRBD1. CDR3 length equals 13 residues. CDR1 is SNHLY and CDR2 is FYNNEI in the germline V gene. The ends lost 7 bases at V and 4 bases at J; junction bases unmatched: 4. DNA for the CDR3: TGTGCCAGCACCGGACAGGGGAGCTATGGCTACACCTTC. Protein: CASTGQGSYGYTF.

This clonotype has only a few counts. The CDR3 DNA reads TGTGCCAGCAGTGAATGGGGGGCAACCGGGGAGCTGTTTTTT. Residues: CASSEWGATGELFF. The V and J genes are TRBV25-1 and TRBJ2-2; D possibly uses TRBD1 or TRBD2 (6 bases each). The CDR3 runs 14 residues. Germline V gives CDR1 MGHDK, CDR2 SYGVNS. V was cut by 1 base and J by 5 bases, with 8 bases left in between.

A remark on this clonotype: A read error is possible here, since a much larger clone lies one base away. The V call is TRBV13, the J call TRBJ1-1; 8 bases are shared with TRBD1. CDR1 is PRHDT, CDR2 FYEKMQ, per germline (reference sequence). This CDR3 spans 14 amino acids. Here the CDR3 DNA reads TGTGCCAGCAGCTTAGGGGCAGGGGGCACTGAAGCTTCCTTT. Its protein is CASSLGAGGTEASF.

This clonotype was found once. This clone may be a read error of a much larger clone one base away. This chain joins TRBV9 and TRBJ1-2; no firm D call. CDR1 is SGDLS and CDR2 is YYNGEE in the germline V gene. V lost 6 bases, J lost 7 bases, and 13 bases lay in between. The CDR3 loop spans 12 amino acids. CDR3: CASTGPTGGYTF. DNA for the CDR3: TGTGCCAGCACCGGACCTACCGGTGGCTACACCTTC.

CDR3 sequence reads: CASSSLGQVPLAFF. The CDR3 DNA reads as TGTGCCAGCAGTTCTCTAGGACAGGTCCCTCTGGCTTTCTTT. The chain employs TRBV27 and TRBJ1-1; 7 nucleotides align to TRBD1. The CDR3 totals 14 residues. The germline V gene encodes CDR1 MNHEY and CDR2 SMNVEV (reference sequence). V shed 4 bases and J 11 bases; nucleotides not matched to a gene: 13.

The chain combines TRBV7-2 with TRBJ1-4; D call uncertain. In germline, CDR1 is SGHTA, CDR2 FQGNSA. The CDR3 contains 16 residues. Trimming removed 4 bases at V and 7 bases at J, with 19 bases between. The CDR3 DNA is TGTGCCAGCAGCTCCCTTCCCGGGCGGGGAGGTGAAAAACTGTTTTTT. Translated, it gives CASSSLPGRGGEKLFF.